These 27 T cell receptor beta chains were sequenced from one sample in a study of T-cell reconstitution after alpha-beta-depleted transplantation in children. The library targeted TCRbeta and was prepared with unique molecular identifiers. MiXCR, run by TCRdb on the PCR reads, gives a single entry per CDR3 protein. Seen here are around 960,000 distinct CDR3 sequences, roughly 29% observed once, and the top ten hold under 30%. The source was PBMCs, mostly from graft donor cells, collected 360 days after TCRalphabeta/CD19-depleted stem cell transplant. The receptors were sampled from a boy less than two years old who had a stem cell transplant for SCID, so the T cells may come from the graft donor.

This chain connects TRBV10-3 to TRBJ2-7; 7 nucleotides line up with TRBD1. After removal of 2 bases from V and 9 bases from J, the junction contained 10 bases not matched to a gene. The CDR3 is 14 residues long. From germline, CDR1 is ENHRY and CDR2 SYGVKD. DNA for the CDR3: TGTGCCATCAGTGAGGCCGGGACAGCTTCAGGGCAGTACTTC. Translation gives CAISEAGTASGQYF.

The V gene is TRBV2, the J gene TRBJ2-3; possibly TRBD1 or TRBD2 for D (6 bases each). This CDR3 has 16 amino acids. The germline V and J ends were trimmed by 4 bases and 0 bases, with 14 bases remaining between them. Germline V lookup: CDR1 SNHLY, CDR2 FYNNEI. CDR3 residues: CASSVVGGLSTDTQYF. The CDR3, as DNA: TGTGCCAGCAGTGTGGTGGGGGGCCTAAGCACAGATACGCAGTATTTT.

This clonotype was detected a few times. The final CDR3 position lacks the conserved phenylalanine or tryptophan, pointing to a likely read error. No DNA is shown, since the ends of the CDR3 on it are uncertain; the CDR3 is the one TCRdb lists. The chain employs TRBV12-3 or TRBV12-4 and TRBJ1-1; no check of the table's D call, TRBD1, against the DNA was made. The CDR3 spans 13 amino acids, including both terminal residues. CDR3 region: CASSPSSTGTPIP.

Here the CDR3 DNA reads TGTGCCAGCAGTTCTCCCCCGGGACAGAAAAACAATGAGCAGTTCTTC. Translation gives CASSSPPGQKNNEQFF. The rearrangement uses TRBV6-5 and TRBJ2-1, with 7 bases aligning to TRBD1. Germline CDR1 and CDR2: MNHEY and SVGAGI. The CDR3 is 16 amino acids. V lost 4 bases, J lost 5 bases, and 11 bases stayed unmatched.

The chain uses TRBV28 and TRBJ1-4, with 10 bases fitting TRBD1. This CDR3 contains 11 residues. Trimming cost V 10 bases and J 15 bases; bases outside gene matches: 8. Per the germline V gene, CDR1 is MDHEN and CDR2 is SYDVKM. CDR3 coding DNA: TGTGCCACCGCAGGCGGACAGGGGGTGTTTTTT. Translated: CATAGGQGVFF.

This chain joins TRBV5-1 and TRBJ2-1, with TRBD2 as a possible D gene (5 bases). The germline gives CDR1 SGHRS, CDR2 YFSETQ. V was pared by 1 base and J by 2 bases, with 13 bases between. CDR3 length: 16 residues. CDR3 sequence reads: CASSLNSGSTYNEQFF. In DNA, the CDR3 is TGCGCCAGCAGCTTGAATTCGGGGTCAACCTACAATGAGCAGTTCTTC.

The rearrangement uses TRBV20-1 and TRBJ2-5; a possible D gene is TRBD2 (6 bases). Germline V lookup: CDR1 DFQATT, CDR2 SNEGSKA (reference sequence). The length of the CDR3 is 14 residues. The V end was cut by 4 bases, the J end by 5 bases, with 17 bases between. CDR3: CSANSDAAGETQYF. In nucleotides, the CDR3 is TGCAGTGCTAATTCGGACGCGGCGGGGGAGACCCAGTACTTC.

The rearrangement links TRBV20-1 to TRBJ2-1; D uncertain. With 2 bases removed from V and 6 bases from J, the gap between germline ends came to 8 bases. Per germline, CDR1 DFQATT and CDR2 SNEGSKA (reference sequence). CDR3 length: 12 residues. CDR3 DNA: TGCAGTGCTAGACTGCTGAGCAATGAGCAGTTCTTC. The encoded protein is CSARLLSNEQFF.

This clonotype has a count of ten or more. This rearrangement joins TRBV29-1 to TRBJ2-4; 7 bases line up with TRBD1. Germline trimming cut 6 bases from V and 7 bases from J; bases unmatched to any gene: 12. The CDR3 runs to 14 residues. Germline V lookup: CDR1 SQVTM, CDR2 ANQGSEA. CDR3 sequence (DNA): TGCAGCGTCGCCCGACAGGGTTCAGGGAACATTCAGTACTTC. It encodes CSVARQGSGNIQYF.

This clonotype appeared many times. The chain employs TRBV4-3 and TRBJ2-2; 10 bases are shared with TRBD1. V shed 0 bases and J 4 bases; nucleotides not matched to a gene: 11. The CDR3 has 19 amino acids. Germline V gene sequence: CDR1 LGHNA, CDR2 YSLEER. CDR3 region: CASSQDVRQGAMGTGELFF. In nucleotides, the CDR3 is TGCGCCAGCAGCCAAGATGTGAGACAGGGGGCAATGGGCACCGGGGAGCTGTTTTTT.

The J gene is TRBJ2-7, the V gene TRBV7-2; no clear D. This CDR3 spans 15 amino acids. Germline values: CDR1 SGHTA, CDR2 FQGNSA. Trimming pared 1 base from V and 3 bases from J, leaving 13 bases between. The CDR3 sequence is CASSLVRYGSYEQYF. The CDR3 DNA reads TGTGCCAGCAGCTTAGTTCGGTACGGCAGCTACGAGCAGTACTTC.

The chain uses TRBV5-1 and TRBJ2-1; 8 positions match TRBD2. Germline-derived CDR1 and CDR2 are SGHRS and YFSETQ. V lost 0 bases and J lost 0; bases outside the gene matches: 8. The CDR3 is 18 residues long. As DNA, the CDR3 is TGCGCCAGCAGCTTGGCCATGGCGGGGGGCAACTCCTACAATGAGCAGTTCTTC. Its translation: CASSLAMAGGNSYNEQFF.

This clonotype was observed a few times. The chain has TRBV4-1 and TRBJ1-2; D might be TRBD1 (5 bases). The CDR3 runs to 15 residues. The germline V gene encodes CDR1 MGHRA and CDR2 YSYEKL. With 0 bases removed from V and 4 bases from J, the gap between germline ends came to 12 bases. CDR3 protein: CASSQERGFIYGYTF. The CDR3 coding sequence is TGCGCCAGCAGCCAAGAGAGGGGCTTTATCTATGGCTACACCTTC.

This clonotype was detected only a few times. The chain links TRBV28 to TRBJ1-2; D not resolved. The CDR3 loop spans 15 amino acids. Looked up from germline, CDR1 is MDHEN and CDR2 is SYDVKM. V shed 6 bases and J shed 0 bases, with 14 bases lying between them. The CDR3 reads CASRRPGQTNYGYTF. The CDR3 DNA sequence: TGTGCCAGCAGGAGACCGGGCCAAACTAACTATGGCTACACCTTC.

V gene TRBV7-8 combines with J gene TRBJ2-1, with a possible D match to TRBD1 (5 bases). The CDR3 runs to 15 residues. Per germline, CDR1 SGHVS and CDR2 FQNEAQ. Trimming removed 1 base at V and 3 bases at J, with 10 bases between. The CDR3 sequence: CASSLGQKFYNEQFF. The CDR3 DNA reads as TGTGCCAGCAGCTTAGGACAGAAGTTCTACAATGAGCAGTTCTTC. The full variable domain, its missing parts supplied by reference TRBV7-8 and TRBJ2-1, is GAGVSQSPRYKVAKRGQDVALRCDPISGHVSLFWYQQALGQGPEFLTYFQNEAQLDKSGLPSDRFFAERPEGSVSTLKIQRTQQEDSAVYLCASSLGQKFYNEQFFGPGTRLTVL.

This clonotype was seen once. The chain links TRBV18 to TRBJ2-3; D ambiguous. The germline V and J ends were trimmed by 6 bases and 4 bases, with 14 bases remaining between them. The CDR3 length is 14 residues. CDR1 is KGHSH, CDR2 LQKENI, per germline. CDR3 protein: CASSDLGKPDTQYF. The CDR3 coding sequence is TGTGCCAGCTCCGACCTAGGCAAGCCAGATACGCAGTATTTT.

The chain carries TRBV20-1 and TRBJ1-5, with D maybe TRBD1 (6 bases). Trimming removed 4 bases from V and 0 bases from J, with 16 bases in between. The CDR3 runs 16 residues. Germline V lookup: CDR1 DFQATT, CDR2 SNEGSKA (reference sequence). CDR3 bases: TGCAGTGCTACATCCCGGGGGGCCGTTAGCAATCAGCCCCAGCATTTT. It is translated as CSATSRGAVSNQPQHF.

The sample holds a few counts of this clonotype. The chain is built from TRBV28 and TRBJ2-7; 9 bases map to TRBD1. Germline CDR1 and CDR2: MDHEN and SYDVKM. After removal of 8 bases from V and 2 bases from J, the junction contained 13 bases not matched to a gene. The CDR3 is 16 residues long. The CDR3 protein is CASRLGGGTGPYEQYF. CDR3 sequence (DNA): TGTGCCAGCCGACTTGGAGGCGGGACAGGGCCCTACGAGCAGTACTTC.

This sequence joins TRBV7-2 and TRBJ2-3, with no clear D. V was pared by 5 bases and J by 8 bases, with 14 bases between. Germline V gives CDR1 SGHTA, CDR2 FQGNSA. This CDR3 spans 13 amino acids. CDR3 sequence reads: CASSPRLVGTQYF. CDR3 coding DNA: TGTGCCAGCAGCCCTCGTCTAGTGGGTACGCAGTATTTT. Drawing the rest from reference TRBV7-2 and TRBJ2-3, the complete variable domain is GAGVSQSPSNKVTEKGKDVELRCDPISGHTALYWYRQSLGQGLEFLIYFQGNSAPDKSGLPSDRFSAERTGGSVSTLTIQRTQQEDSAVYLCASSPRLVGTQYFGPGTRLTVL.

The V gene is TRBV6-1, the J gene TRBJ1-1; the D is unclear. Trimming removed 5 bases at V and 0 bases at J, with 13 bases between. Germline CDR1 reads MNHNS; CDR2 reads SASEGT. The CDR3 is made up of 15 amino acids. In nucleotides, the CDR3 is TGTGCCAGCAGTCTCAACAGTGCTTTGAACACTGAAGCTTTCTTT. Translated: CASSLNSALNTEAFF.

This clonotype was seen ten or more times. The chain recombines TRBV29-1 with TRBJ2-2; D is ambiguous. V was pared by 4 bases and J by 4 bases, with 4 bases between. The CDR3 is 11 amino acids. Germline CDR1 reads SQVTM; CDR2 reads ANQGSEA. CDR3 sequence (DNA): TGCAGCGTTGGTGGCACCGGGGAGCTGTTTTTT. As protein: CSVGGTGELFF.

The J gene is TRBJ2-3, the V gene TRBV20-1; D uncertain. Germline V gene sequence: CDR1 DFQATT, CDR2 SNEGSKA (reference sequence). V was pared by 4 bases and J by 1 base, with 12 bases between. This CDR3 has 14 residues. Here the CDR3 DNA reads TGCAGTGCTAAAGGCTGGGTGGGCACAGATACGCAGTATTTT. As protein: CSAKGWVGTDTQYF.

This clonotype was counted between two and nine times. J is TRBJ1-5 and V is TRBV29-1; 8 bases are shared with TRBD1. The CDR3 sequence is 15 residues long. Germline assignment: CDR1 SQVTM and CDR2 ANQGSEA. J lost 1 base, V lost 1 base, and 3 bases had no gene match. The DNA for the CDR3 is TGCAGCGTTGAAGTAAACAGGGGGAGCAATCAGCCCCAGCATTTT. It specifies CSVEVNRGSNQPQHF.

V gene TRBV7-8 combines with J gene TRBJ2-2; D not certain. V was cut by 5 bases and J by 7 bases, with 11 bases left in between. From germline, CDR1 is SGHVS and CDR2 FQNEAQ. This CDR3 spans 13 amino acids. The DNA of the CDR3 is TGTGCCAGCAGCGATTCTCACGGCGGGGAGCTGTTTTTT. The encoded protein is CASSDSHGGELFF.

Only a few counts were recorded for this clonotype. CDR3 in DNA: TGTGCCATCAGTGAACAGGGGTTCTCAAACTACAATGAGCAGTTCTTC. It encodes CAISEQGFSNYNEQFF. This chain links TRBV10-3 with TRBJ2-1; TRBD1 matches 7 bases. The CDR3 extends over 16 amino acids. The germline V gene encodes CDR1 ENHRY and CDR2 SYGVKD. Trimming cost V 3 bases and J 3 bases; bases outside gene matches: 8.

V is TRBV5-1 and J is TRBJ1-4; D uncertain. The CDR3 is 15 residues long. Germline loops: CDR1 SGHRS, CDR2 YFSETQ. The V end was cut by 1 base, the J end by 8 bases, with 15 bases between. CDR3 amino acids: CASSLRGQFGEKLFF. CDR3 DNA sequence: TGCGCCAGCAGCTTGAGAGGCCAATTCGGGGAAAAACTGTTTTTT.

This clonotype was detected ten times or more. The chain links TRBV6-2 or TRBV6-3 to TRBJ2-1; D is unclear. CDR3 size: 11 residues. Germline V lookup: CDR1 MNHEY, CDR2 SVGEGT. The V and J ends lost 6 bases and 7 bases respectively, with 7 bases between them. CDR3 region: CASSRLNEQFF. The CDR3 DNA sequence: TGTGCCAGCAGCCGTCTGAATGAGCAGTTCTTC.